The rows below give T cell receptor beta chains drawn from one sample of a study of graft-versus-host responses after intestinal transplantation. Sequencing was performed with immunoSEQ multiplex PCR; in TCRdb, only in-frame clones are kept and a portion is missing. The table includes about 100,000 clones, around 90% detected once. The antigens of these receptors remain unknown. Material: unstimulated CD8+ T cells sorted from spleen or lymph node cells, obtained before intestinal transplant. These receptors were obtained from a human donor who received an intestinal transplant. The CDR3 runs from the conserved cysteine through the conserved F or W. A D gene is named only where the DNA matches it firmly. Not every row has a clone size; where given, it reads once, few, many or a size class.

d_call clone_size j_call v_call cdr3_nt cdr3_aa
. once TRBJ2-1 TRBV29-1 TGCAGCGTTGAAGGGACTAGGGGGTTTAGTGAGCAGTTCTTC CSVEGTRGFSEQFF
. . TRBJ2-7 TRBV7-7 TGTGCCAGCAGCTCGGGGATCTTGGGGGAGCAGTACTTC CASSSGILGEQYF
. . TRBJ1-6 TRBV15 TGTGCCACCAGCAGAGAGGAGGGGGATAATTCACCCCTCCACTTT CATSREEGDNSPLHF
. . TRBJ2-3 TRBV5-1 TGCGCCAGCAGCTTGGTGTTTTGGGGAGATAATGCAGATACGCAGTATTTT CASSLVFWGDNADTQYF
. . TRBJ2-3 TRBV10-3 TGTGCCATCAGTGAGCCCACGGCGACCGGGACTCCATTTAGCACAGATACGCAGTATTTT CAISEPTATGTPFSTDTQYF
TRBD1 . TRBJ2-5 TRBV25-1 TGTGCCAGCACCACAGCCCGGGACAGCCAAGAGACCCAGTACTTC CASTTARDSQETQYF
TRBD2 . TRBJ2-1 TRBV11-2 TGTGCCAGCAGCTTAAATTGGGGGGACTACCAGTTCTTC CASSLNWGDYQFF
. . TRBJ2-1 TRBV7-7 TGTGCCAGCAGCTCAGGAGGGCCCGACAATGAGCAGTTCTTC CASSSGGPDNEQFF
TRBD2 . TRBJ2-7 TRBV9 TGTGCCAGCAGCGAGGGGACTAGCGGGGGCACCCCCTACGAGCAGTACTTC CASSEGTSGGTPYEQYF
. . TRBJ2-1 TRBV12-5 TGTGCTAGTGGACCCCGGGGCCTCTACAATGAGCAGTTCTTC CASGPRGLYNEQFF
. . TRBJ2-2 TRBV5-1 TGCGCCAGCAGCTTGGACGAGGGGGAGCTGTTTTTT CASSLDEGELFF
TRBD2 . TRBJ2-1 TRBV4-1 TGCGCCAGCAGCCAAAGGGGGACAGGGTCTAGCGGGGGGTCCTACAATGAGCAGTTCTTC CASSQRGTGSSGGSYNEQFF
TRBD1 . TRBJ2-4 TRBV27 TGTGCCAGCAGTCTCAACACAGGGGATGAGGGGGACATTCAGTACTTC CASSLNTGDEGDIQYF
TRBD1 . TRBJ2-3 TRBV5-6 TGTGCCAGCAGCCCGGGACAGGGGCCGTACTTCGTCTATACGCAGTATTTT CASSPGQGPYFVYTQYF
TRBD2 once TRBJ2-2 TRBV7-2 TGTGCCAGCAGCTACCCGGGACTAGCGGACACCGGGGAGCTGTTTTTT CASSYPGLADTGELFF
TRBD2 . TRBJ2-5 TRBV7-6 TGTGCCAGCAGCTTAGCGGGCGGGGGGCACTCAGAGACCCAGTACTTC CASSLAGGGHSETQYF
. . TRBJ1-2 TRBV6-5 TGTGCCAGTCAAACGGGCCGGGAATCCTATGGCTACACCTTC CASQTGRESYGYTF
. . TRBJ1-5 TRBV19 TGTGCCAGTATCGGGGCCGATCTCTCGCAGCCCCAGCATTTT CASIGADLSQPQHF
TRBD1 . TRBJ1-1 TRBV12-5 TGTGCTAGTGGTTTGGTTTGGACAGGGGGCGAGAACACTGAAGCTTTCTTT CASGLVWTGGENTEAFF
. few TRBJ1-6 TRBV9 TGTGCCAGCAGCGTAGGCCAAAACTCCTATAATTCACCCCTCCACTTT CASSVGQNSYNSPLHF
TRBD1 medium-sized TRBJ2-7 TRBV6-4 TGTGCCAGCGACCTAGGGACAGCTAAGGAGCAGTACTTC CASDLGTAKEQYF
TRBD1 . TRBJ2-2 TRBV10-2 TGCGCCAGCAGTCTCGACAGGGGCAACACCGGGGAGCTGTTTTTT CASSLDRGNTGELFF
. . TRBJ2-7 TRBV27 TGTGCCAGCAGTTTCGGGGGTTACGGACAGAGACTACGAGAGCAGTACTTC CASSFGGYGQRLREQYF
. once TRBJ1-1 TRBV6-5 TGTGCCAGCAGTTACTCGTTCCAGAACACTGAAGCTTTCTTT CASSYSFQNTEAFF